This T cell receptor beta chain was sequenced for a study of radiation and T cells in renal cell carcinoma. Study-level points and caveats: From baseline, blood top tumor clonotypes peaked at 2 weeks post-radiation.

TCRdb keeps only in-frame clones here, not all; method: immunoSEQ multiplex PCR. The sample yields tens of thousands of clones, 80% to 90% seen once. The junction had 14 bases not matched to a gene; V was cut back by 2 bases and J by 10 bases. The CDR3 runs to 16 residues. Per the germline V gene, CDR1 is MGHDK and CDR2 is SYGVNS. Regarding time point: blood 2 weeks post-SBRT. Indicated treatment: 15 Gy SBRT to primary tumor, nephrectomy 4 weeks later. After SBRT, blood was collected at 2 and 4 weeks, plus baseline. This renal cell carcinoma was of the clear cell type. This clone was seen a few times. Its target is unknown.

This rearrangement joins TRBV25-1 to TRBJ2-1, with 7 bases lining up with TRBD1. The sequencing here drew on blood, taken from a patient whose treatment included radiotherapy and nephrectomy. The receptor's source is a woman aged 45-59 years with renal cell carcinoma. The CDR3 sequence: CASSEPYRGPRGEQFF. The CDR3 nucleotides are TGTGCCAGCAGTGAACCTTACAGGGGCCCTCGTGGCGAGCAGTTCTTC.